The present T cell receptor (beta chain) was sequenced within a study of T cell responses to AZD1222 COVID-19 vaccine (dated by TCRdb to about 2021). As for the study more broadly: Because spike-specific TCR depth and breadth did not differ between the two schedules, AZD1222 recipients who got a second dose at roughly 4 weeks were pooled with those who got a second dose at roughly 12 weeks. Trial participants were enrolled by age into 18-55, 56-69 and 70-plus year subgroups, with roughly 150, 30 and 60 TCR-sequenced participants respectively. TCR sequencing was performed for some 250 trial participants, of whom about 200 were given two doses of AZD1222 and around 26 were given two doses of MenACWY control vaccine. Summary of the overall study and its limitations: After two AZD1222 doses, both the breadth and the depth of spike-specific TCRs were significantly higher than at day 0 and than in MenACWY recipients. Epitopes outside the regions mutated in the B.1.351 and B.1.1.7 variants were reportedly recognized by nearly half of the unique spike-specific TCRs. Vaccine-associated CD4 TCRs spanned the whole spike protein, with dominant responses in regions 160-218 and 743-854. In the small 56-69-year group, the increase in depth fell short of significance, most likely because of low power. Because no samples from the day 14 peak response were available, repertoires could be characterized only after the peak T cell response. Only a handful of AZD1222 recipients were SARS-CoV-2 seropositive at baseline, limiting conclusions about previously exposed vaccinees. Most participants were white British and females outnumbered males, and the authors suggested that clonal diversity may have been underestimated.

The meaning of the sample's time point label: baseline before first vaccination. Samples from vaccinated people were obtained from the UK trials COV001 and COV002, which included a single-blind randomized controlled phase 2/3 trial of AZD1222 (ChAdOx1 nCoV-19) in healthy adults. Trial participant PBMC samples were collected at day 0 and day 28 after the second dose for TCRbeta chain sequencing. The CDR3 regions of human TCRbeta chains were analyzed by immunosequencing. The original methods were these. TCRs in the repertoires were matched against a reference library of SARS-CoV-2-specific TCRs that had been generated with the MIRA antigen-specificity platform. Breadth was defined as the fraction of unique TCRs that were SARS-CoV-2-associated, and depth was defined as the fraction of total T cells that were SARS-CoV-2-associated. Using the MIRA data, every spike-specific TCR was mapped to the spike region that the TCR reacted to and assigned to either a CD4 or a CD8 class. Log10-transformed breadth and depth values were compared by one-way ANOVA with Sidak's multiple comparisons tests. Imported from immuneACCESS, the table was reduced by TCRdb to in-frame sequences with V and J called. These copies leave out some clones; in studies compared against another copy, an unresolved V gene accounts for under half, and the cause of the remainder is not known. The DNA was the basis for D and trimming; V, J and clone size are from that table. Recorded for this sample are about 140,000 clones; 75% to 95% of them occurred a single time. Of the sample, about 3% falls within the top ten clones.

Concerning this clone: Its antigen is currently not known. No much larger clone exists at a distance of one base, and base qualities are not known.

Sample: peripheral blood, taken on day 0 of AZD1222 vaccination. The sequence was collected from an adult in good health.

Here is the DNA: TGTGCCAGCAGCTTCGGACAGGGGAACACTGAAGCTTTCTTT. This is translated as CASSFGQGNTEAFF. The V and J segments used are TRBV7-8 and TRBJ1-1; 8 nucleotides in the junction match TRBD1. Germline trimming amounts to 3 bases on V and 1 base on J, with 1 as the count of junction bases outside the gene matches. Per the germline V gene, SGHVS is the CDR1 and FQNEAQ is the CDR2. The CDR3, from cysteine to phenylalanine, totals 14 residues. The DNA shown is the 42-base CDR3, in frame from base 1.